The entry below describes one T cell receptor beta chain. Antigen specificity is unknown. This entry comes from a study of prognosis after radiotherapy for stage I lung cancer. Study at large: Recruiting of stage I non-small cell lung cancer patients into the study occurred between April 2018 and early 2019.

Findings and caveats of the study: The number of unique TCR clones went down after stereotactic body radiation therapy, with a median of about 10,000 versus 6,900.

Germline lookup yields CDR1 SGHRS and CDR2 YFSETQ. The trim removed 0 bases at V and 5 bases at J, leaving 6 bases unmatched. There are 16 residues in the CDR3. The genomic DNA TCR beta CDR3 region underwent two rounds of multiplex PCR. For every TRBV and TRBJ gene, a specific primer was used in first-round PCR. TCRdb processed the multiplex PCR reads anew with MiXCR; each CDR3 protein has one entry. The sample shows 26,000 or so distinct CDR3 sequences, 30% of them seen only once. Sample: PBMCs, taken before or after stereotactic body radiation therapy (not recorded which). The rearrangement links TRBV5-1 to TRBJ2-2, with TRBD1 identical over 8 bases. The sequence was obtained from a donor over 45 with non-small cell lung cancer. The CDR3 DNA reads TGCGCCAGCAGCTTGGGCACAGGGGGAGATACCGGGGAGCTGTTTTTT. This codes for CASSLGTGGDTGELFF.